This T cell receptor (beta chain) derives from a study of OX40 agonist ivuxolimab in advanced cancers. The protocol was immunoSEQ multiplex PCR, while the TCRdb copy is restricted to in-frame clones and leaves out a portion. The table shows 90,000 to 95,000 clones, with around 87% occurring only once. This clone is a singleton in its sample. What it binds is unknown. A history of autoimmune disease or systemic immunosuppression excluded patients. Findings of the study overall: Expanded clones were, on average, more numerous among CD8+ T cells than CD4+.

Sample: CD4+ or CD8+ T cells sorted from blood, taken in a trial of the OX40 agonist ivuxolimab. This TCR came from an adult with an advanced solid tumor such as melanoma, head and neck, liver or kidney cancer.

The CDR3 nucleotides are TGTGCCAGCAGCTTAATAAGAACCGGGGAGCTGTTTTTT. Amino acid sequence: CASSLIRTGELFF. The chain employs TRBV7-7 and TRBJ2-2; no firm D call. Trimming took 2 bases from V and 5 from J, leaving 6 bases between them. CDR1 and CDR2 from the germline V gene are SSHAT and FNYEAQ (reference sequence). CDR3 length: 13 amino acids.